Below, one TCR beta chain is given with its context. Germline V CDR1 and CDR2: SGHTS, YDEGEE. Trimming pared 4 bases from V and 6 bases from J, leaving 22 bases between. This CDR3 region has 16 residues. This sample stems from a study of blood T cell repertoires in COVID-19. TCRdb keeps only in-frame clones here, not all; method: immunoSEQ multiplex PCR. The repertoire has 120,000 to 150,000 clones, approximately 89% of them found once; the top ten carry more than 9%. This rearrangement joins TRBV5-8 to TRBJ2-5; tentative D call: TRBD1 (7 bases). The receptor's source is a man aged 60-69 years with active or convalescent COVID-19. Sequenced material: peripheral blood. CDR3 residues: CASSPAGQPITKTQYF. The CDR3 bases are TGTGCCAGCAGCCCGGCGGGACAGCCTATCACCAAGACCCAGTACTTC.